The rows below give T cell receptor beta chains drawn from one sample of a study of monozygotic twins with inflammatory bowel disease. Reprocessing the 5' RACE reads, TCRdb reports a single entry for every CDR3 protein and omits DNA. Its listing shows about 380,000 distinct CDR3 sequences. The specimen was blood. All receptors derive from a human donor with ulcerative colitis or Crohn's disease, or a healthy co-twin of an affected twin (not recorded which). Both conserved end residues are part of each CDR3. Fields, in order: J gene, V gene, CDR3 protein.

J gene: TRBJ2-2
V gene: TRBV14
CDR3 protein: CASSQSPYGSTGELFF

J gene: TRBJ1-1
V gene: TRBV20-1
CDR3 protein: CSARRSVGNTEAFF

J gene: TRBJ1-1
V gene: TRBV20-1
CDR3 protein: CSANRGVTEAFF

J gene: TRBJ2-7
V gene: TRBV18
CDR3 protein: CASSPRRLRDILGEQYF

J gene: TRBJ2-3
V gene: TRBV7-9
CDR3 protein: CASSLSGGRLDTQYF

J gene: TRBJ2-2
V gene: TRBV5-1
CDR3 protein: CASSLWQGPNTGELFF

J gene: TRBJ1-1
V gene: TRBV29-1
CDR3 protein: CSVVEGITEAFF

J gene: TRBJ1-6
V gene: TRBV5-1
CDR3 protein: CASSLQPGQGNSPLHF

J gene: TRBJ2-5
V gene: TRBV7-9
CDR3 protein: CASSKDPQETQYF

J gene: TRBJ2-3
V gene: TRBV11-2
CDR3 protein: CASSWDRDYLPATDTQYF

J gene: TRBJ2-7
V gene: TRBV10-2
CDR3 protein: CASSDPVGEQYF

J gene: TRBJ2-1
V gene: TRBV6-1
CDR3 protein: CASSEVGLASFPYNEQFF

J gene: TRBJ2-7
V gene: TRBV23-1
CDR3 protein: CASSQFDRAHYEQYF

J gene: TRBJ1-1
V gene: TRBV4-1
CDR3 protein: CASSQDPLFEAFF

J gene: TRBJ1-1
V gene: TRBV10-3
CDR3 protein: CAIRDDTEAFF

J gene: TRBJ1-4
V gene: TRBV5-1
CDR3 protein: CASSLSRGAIEKLFF